This T cell receptor (beta chain) emerged from a study of T cell responses to AZD1222 COVID-19 vaccine. Germline V gene sequence: CDR1 MNHEY, CDR2 SVGAGI. Trimming removed 0 bases from V and 2 bases from J, with 10 bases in between. This CDR3 has 15 residues. Clones were read by immunoSEQ multiplex PCR, and TCRdb kept only the in-frame ones, dropping some. The data show about 150,000 clones, around 92% seen once. The sequencing here drew on peripheral blood, taken on day 0 of AZD1222 vaccination. The chain employs TRBV6-5 and TRBJ2-5; D assignment may be TRBD1 or TRBD2 (6 bases each). This TCR was sampled from an adult in good health. In nucleotides, the CDR3 is TGTGCCAGCAGTTACTCCTCGGGGGCACAAGAGACCCAGTACTTC. Protein: CASSYSSGAQETQYF.